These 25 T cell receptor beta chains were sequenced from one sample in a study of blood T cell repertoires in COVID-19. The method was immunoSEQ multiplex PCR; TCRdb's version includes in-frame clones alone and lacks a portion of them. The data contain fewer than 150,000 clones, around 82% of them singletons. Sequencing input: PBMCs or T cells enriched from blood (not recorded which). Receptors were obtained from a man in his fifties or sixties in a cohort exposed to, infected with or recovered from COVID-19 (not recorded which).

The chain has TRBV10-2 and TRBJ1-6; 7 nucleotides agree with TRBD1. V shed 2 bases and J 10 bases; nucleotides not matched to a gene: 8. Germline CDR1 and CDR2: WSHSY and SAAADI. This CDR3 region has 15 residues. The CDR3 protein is CASSETGAGASPLHF. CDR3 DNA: TGCGCCAGCAGTGAGACAGGGGCAGGGGCCTCACCCCTCCACTTT.

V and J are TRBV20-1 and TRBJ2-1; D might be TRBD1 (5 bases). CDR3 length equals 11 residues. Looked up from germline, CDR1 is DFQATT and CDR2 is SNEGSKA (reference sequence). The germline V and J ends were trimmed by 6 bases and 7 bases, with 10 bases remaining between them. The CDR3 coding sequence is TGCAGTGCACGACCAGGGAATGAGCAGTTCTTC. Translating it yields CSARPGNEQFF.

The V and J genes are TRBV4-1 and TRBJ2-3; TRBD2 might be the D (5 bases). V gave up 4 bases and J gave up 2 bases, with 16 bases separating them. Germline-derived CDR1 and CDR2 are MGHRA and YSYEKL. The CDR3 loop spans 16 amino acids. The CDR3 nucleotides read TGCGCCAGCAGCCGGCTCTCCGGGAACCCCACAGATACGCAGTATTTT. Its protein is CASSRLSGNPTDTQYF.

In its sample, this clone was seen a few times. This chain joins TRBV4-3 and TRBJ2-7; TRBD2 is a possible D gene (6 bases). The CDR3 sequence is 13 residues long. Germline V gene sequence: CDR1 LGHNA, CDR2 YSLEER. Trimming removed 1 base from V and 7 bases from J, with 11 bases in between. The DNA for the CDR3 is TGCGCCAGCAGCCAAGTTGAGGGAGGTGAGCAGTACTTC. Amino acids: CASSQVEGGEQYF.

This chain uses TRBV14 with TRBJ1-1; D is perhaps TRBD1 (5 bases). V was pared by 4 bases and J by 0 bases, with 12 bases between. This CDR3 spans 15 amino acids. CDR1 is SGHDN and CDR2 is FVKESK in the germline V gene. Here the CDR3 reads CASSPGGLMNTEAFF. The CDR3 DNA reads TGTGCCAGCAGCCCCGGGGGGTTAATGAACACTGAAGCTTTCTTT.

The CDR3 loop reads CASSYPEEGETQYF. The CDR3 coding sequence is TGTGCCAGCAGTTACCCTGAGGAGGGAGAGACCCAGTACTTC. The chain couples TRBV6-6 to TRBJ2-5; TRBD2 is a possible D gene (6 bases). V lost 2 bases, J lost 4 bases, and 11 bases lay in between. The germline V gene has CDR1 MNHNY and CDR2 SVGAGI (reference sequence). This CDR3 is built from 14 residues.

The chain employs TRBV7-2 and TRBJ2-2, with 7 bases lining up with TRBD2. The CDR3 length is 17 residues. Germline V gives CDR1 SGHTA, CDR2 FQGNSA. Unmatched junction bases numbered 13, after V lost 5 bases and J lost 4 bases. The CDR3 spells CASSPPGRVGGTGELFF. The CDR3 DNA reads TGTGCCAGCAGCCCCCCAGGGAGGGTGGGAGGCACCGGGGAGCTGTTTTTT. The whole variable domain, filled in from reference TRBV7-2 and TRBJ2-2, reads GAGVSQSPSNKVTEKGKDVELRCDPISGHTALYWYRQSLGQGLEFLIYFQGNSAPDKSGLPSDRFSAERTGGSVSTLTIQRTQQEDSAVYLCASSPPGRVGGTGELFFGEGSRLTVL.

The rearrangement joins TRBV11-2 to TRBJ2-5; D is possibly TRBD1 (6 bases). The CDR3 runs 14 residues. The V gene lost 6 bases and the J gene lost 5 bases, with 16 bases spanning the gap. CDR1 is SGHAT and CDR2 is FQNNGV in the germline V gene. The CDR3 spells CASSRDTPRETQYF. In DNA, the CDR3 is TGTGCCAGCAGTAGGGACACTCCCCGGGAGACCCAGTACTTC.

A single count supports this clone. The chain's CDR3 is CASSSETGFILTDTQYF. The CDR3 DNA reads TGTGCCAGCAGCTCCGAGACAGGGTTTATACTTACAGATACGCAGTATTTT. The rearrangement links TRBV5-4 to TRBJ2-3; 7 bases are shared with TRBD1. Germline V gene lookup returns CDR1 SGHNT and CDR2 YYREEE (reference sequence). V lost 3 bases and J lost 3; bases outside the gene matches: 13. CDR3 length equals 17 residues.

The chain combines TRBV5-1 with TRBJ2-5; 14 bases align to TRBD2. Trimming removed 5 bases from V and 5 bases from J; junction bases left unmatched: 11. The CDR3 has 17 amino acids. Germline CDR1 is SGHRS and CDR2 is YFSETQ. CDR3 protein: CASRFGTSGSGGETQYF. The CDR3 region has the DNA TGCGCCAGCAGGTTCGGGACTAGCGGGAGTGGAGGGGAGACCCAGTACTTC.

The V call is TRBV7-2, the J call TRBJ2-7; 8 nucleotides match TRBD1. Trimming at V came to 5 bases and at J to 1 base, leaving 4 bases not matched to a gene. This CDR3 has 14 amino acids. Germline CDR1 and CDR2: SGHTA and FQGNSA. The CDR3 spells CASSTRTGSYEQYF. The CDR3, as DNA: TGTGCCAGCAGCACCCGGACAGGGTCCTACGAGCAGTACTTC.

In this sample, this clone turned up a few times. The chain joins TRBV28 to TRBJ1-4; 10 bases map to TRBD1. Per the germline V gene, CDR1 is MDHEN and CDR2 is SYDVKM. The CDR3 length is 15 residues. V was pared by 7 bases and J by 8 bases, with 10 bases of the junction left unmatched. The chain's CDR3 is CASMTRGQGKEKLFF. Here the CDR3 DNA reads TGTGCCAGCATGACCCGGGGACAGGGGAAGGAAAAACTGTTTTTT.

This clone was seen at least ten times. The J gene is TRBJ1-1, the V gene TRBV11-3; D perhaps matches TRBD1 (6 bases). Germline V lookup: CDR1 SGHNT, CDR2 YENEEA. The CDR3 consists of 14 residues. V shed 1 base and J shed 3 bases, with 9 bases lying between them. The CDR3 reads CASSLAGADTEAFF. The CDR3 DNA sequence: TGTGCCAGCAGCTTAGCAGGGGCGGACACTGAAGCTTTCTTT.

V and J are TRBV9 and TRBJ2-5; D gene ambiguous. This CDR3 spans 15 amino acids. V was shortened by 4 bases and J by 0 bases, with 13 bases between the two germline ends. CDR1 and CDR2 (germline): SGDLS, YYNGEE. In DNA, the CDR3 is TGTGCCAGCAGCCCCGGGTTAAATGACCAAGAGACCCAGTACTTC. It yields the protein CASSPGLNDQETQYF.

DNA of the CDR3: TGTGCCAGCGGGCAGAGGGCGTCCTACGAGCAGTACTTC. This codes for CASGQRASYEQYF. The chain recombines TRBV5-5 with TRBJ2-7; perhaps TRBD2 as D (5 bases). The CDR3 has 13 amino acids. V was clipped by 7 bases and J by 1 base, with 12 bases between them. Germline CDR1 and CDR2: SGHKS and YYEKEE (reference sequence).

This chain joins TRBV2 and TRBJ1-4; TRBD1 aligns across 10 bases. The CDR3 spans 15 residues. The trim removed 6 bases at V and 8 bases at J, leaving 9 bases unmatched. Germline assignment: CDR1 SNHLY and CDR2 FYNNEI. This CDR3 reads CASSKRDRGREKLFF. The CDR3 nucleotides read TGTGCCAGCAGCAAACGGGACAGGGGTAGGGAAAAACTGTTTTTT.

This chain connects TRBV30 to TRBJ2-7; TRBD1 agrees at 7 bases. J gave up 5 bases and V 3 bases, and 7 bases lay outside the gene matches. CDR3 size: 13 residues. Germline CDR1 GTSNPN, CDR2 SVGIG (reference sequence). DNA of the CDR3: TGTGCCTGGAGGGCTACAGGGGACCACGAGCAGTACTTC. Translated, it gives CAWRATGDHEQYF.

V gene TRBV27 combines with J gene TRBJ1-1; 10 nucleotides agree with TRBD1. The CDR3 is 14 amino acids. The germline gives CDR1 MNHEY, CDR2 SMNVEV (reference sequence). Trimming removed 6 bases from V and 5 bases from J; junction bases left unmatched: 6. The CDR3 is CASSPGTGVTEAFF. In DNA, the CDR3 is TGTGCCAGCAGCCCAGGGACAGGGGTTACTGAAGCTTTCTTT.

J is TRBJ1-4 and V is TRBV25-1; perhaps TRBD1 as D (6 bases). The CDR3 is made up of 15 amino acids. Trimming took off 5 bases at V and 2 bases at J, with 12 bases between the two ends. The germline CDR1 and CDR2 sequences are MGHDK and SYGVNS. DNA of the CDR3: TGTGCCAGCAGTCAAACAGGGTTTACTAATGAAAAACTGTTTTTT. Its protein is CASSQTGFTNEKLFF.

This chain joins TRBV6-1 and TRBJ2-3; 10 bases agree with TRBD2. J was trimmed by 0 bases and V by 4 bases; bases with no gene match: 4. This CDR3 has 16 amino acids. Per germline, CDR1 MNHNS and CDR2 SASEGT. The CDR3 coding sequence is TGTGCCAGCAGTGCGGGACTAGCGTCTAGCACAGATACGCAGTATTTT. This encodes CASSAGLASSTDTQYF.

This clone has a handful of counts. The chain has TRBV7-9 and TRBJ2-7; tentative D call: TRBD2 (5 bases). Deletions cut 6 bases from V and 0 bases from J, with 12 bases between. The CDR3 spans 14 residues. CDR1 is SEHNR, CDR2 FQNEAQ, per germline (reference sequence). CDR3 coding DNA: TGTGCCAGCAGTTGGTCGGGAAGCTCCTACGAGCAGTACTTC. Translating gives CASSWSGSSYEQYF.

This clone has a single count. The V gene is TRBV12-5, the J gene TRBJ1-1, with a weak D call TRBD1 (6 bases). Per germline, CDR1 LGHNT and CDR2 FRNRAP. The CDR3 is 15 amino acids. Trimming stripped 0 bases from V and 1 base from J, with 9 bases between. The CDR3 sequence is CASGLVRDKNTEAFF. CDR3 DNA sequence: TGTGCTAGTGGTTTGGTCCGGGACAAGAACACTGAAGCTTTCTTT.

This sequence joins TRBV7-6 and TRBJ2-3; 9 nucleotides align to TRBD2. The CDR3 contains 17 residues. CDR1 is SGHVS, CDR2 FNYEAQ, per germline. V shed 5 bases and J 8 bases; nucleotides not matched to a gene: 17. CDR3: CASSLNSGGPSQGTQYF. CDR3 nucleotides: TGTGCCAGCAGCCTTAATAGCGGGGGCCCTAGTCAAGGTACGCAGTATTTT.

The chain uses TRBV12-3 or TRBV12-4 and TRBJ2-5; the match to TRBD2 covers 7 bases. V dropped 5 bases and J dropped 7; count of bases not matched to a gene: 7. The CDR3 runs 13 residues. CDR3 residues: CASSPTSEGTQYF. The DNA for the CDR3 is TGTGCCAGCAGTCCCACTAGCGAGGGGACCCAGTACTTC.

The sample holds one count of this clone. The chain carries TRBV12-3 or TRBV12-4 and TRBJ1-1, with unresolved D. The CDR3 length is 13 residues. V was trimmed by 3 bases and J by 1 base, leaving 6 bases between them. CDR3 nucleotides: TGTGCCAGCAGTTTTGGCCCGAACACTGAAGCTTTCTTT. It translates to CASSFGPNTEAFF.